A selection of T cell receptor beta chains follows, all from one sample in a study of control samples from healthy donors and cancer patients. Using immunoSEQ multiplex PCR, the repertoire was profiled, and TCRdb retains in-frame clones only, with some absent. The table includes over 25,000 clones, 70% to 90% detected once. The sample was formalin-fixed, paraffin-embedded tissue. Source of these receptors: a female donor with melanoma. The CDR3 runs from the conserved cysteine through the conserved F or W. Clone size appears in some rows only: once, few, many, or a class for an expanded clone.

size,V,CDR3
.,TRBV6-5,CASSPGTGVRGTQYF
.,TRBV30,CAWSVWGNTEAFF
.,TRBV7-2,CASSLGQGATNEKLFF
.,TRBV29-1,CSVEAGAHTDTQYF
.,TRBV9,CASSADMGGSSSGNTIYF
.,TRBV10-3,CAISESGGSYNEQFF
once,TRBV6-5,CASSYSSGLVTDTQYF
.,TRBV6-6,CASSLLAGVGTGELFF
.,TRBV7-3,CASSRTSGSDNEQFF
.,TRBV19,CASSMLGLTSGANVLTF
.,TRBV11-3,CASSFEDNEQFF
.,TRBV20-1,CSASPSSLGNTEAFF
.,TRBV13,CASSLFNLVQLNTEAFF
.,TRBV19,CASRKQGGNQPQHF
once,TRBV2,CASRGTSPNEQFF
.,TRBV3-1/TRBV3-2,CASSQGLGRTGELFF
.,TRBV7-9,CASSLQQEAFF
few,TRBV12-3/TRBV12-4,CASSLDRLEQYF
.,TRBV27,CASSPSSYEQYF
.,TRBV6-5,CASSYSGRAYNEQFF
.,TRBV18,CASSLAGGSYEQYF
.,TRBV9,CASSVGGGASSYNEQFF
.,TRBV3-1/TRBV3-2,CASSQDLFNYGYTF
once,TRBV24-1,CATSRDSEQFF
.,TRBV7-9,CASSLGSAGVVSGANVLTF
.,TRBV18,CASSVSDDLGEKLFF
.,TRBV3-1/TRBV3-2,CASSQGWTGGSYGYTF
.,TRBV11-3,CASSKGEGRGTEAFF
.,TRBV19,CASSPTTYQPQHF
.,TRBV11-2,CASRRTGASGNTIYF
.,TRBV29-1,CSAERGANTEAFF
.,TRBV12-3/TRBV12-4,CASSPQGLVTQYF
.,TRBV19,CASSTLDSFGNQPQHF
.,TRBV5-4,CASSWGQPRSGANVLTF
.,TRBV11-2,CASSLAYKQFF
.,TRBV7-8,CASRPGGGPRDEQFF
.,TRBV29-1,CSVVELYEQYF
.,TRBV9,CASALAGEGLNEQFF
.,TRBV6-2/TRBV6-3,CASSYRHTEAFF
.,TRBV28,CASSWWGAMGYTEAFF
.,TRBV7-9,CASSRIRDPDTQYF
.,TRBV30,CAWSRVGTEAFF
.,TRBV5-1,CASSRHVVVGSPGELFF
few,TRBV5-1,CASSTGTGGTYEQYF
.,TRBV5-8,CASSLGAGWSGELFF
.,TRBV5-4,CASSSGASRETQYF
few,TRBV7-9,CASSARQSIQETQYF
.,TRBV4-2,CASSQSYREANYGYTF
.,TRBV19,CASRAAGGVRPQHF
few,TRBV7-9,CASSSWTSGRRNEQFF
.,TRBV2,CASSEVDIQYF
.,TRBV28,CASSLWGIEKLFF